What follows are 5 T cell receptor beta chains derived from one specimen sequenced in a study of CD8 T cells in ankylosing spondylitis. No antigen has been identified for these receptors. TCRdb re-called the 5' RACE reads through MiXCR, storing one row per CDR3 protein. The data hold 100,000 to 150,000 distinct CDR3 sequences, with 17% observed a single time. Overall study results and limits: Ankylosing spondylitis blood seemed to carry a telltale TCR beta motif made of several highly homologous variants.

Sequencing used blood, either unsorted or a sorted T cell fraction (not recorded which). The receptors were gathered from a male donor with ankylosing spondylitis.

DNA for the CDR3: TGTGCCAGCAGTTCCCTGCCTCTTTACGATGAGCAGTTCTTC. Translating gives CASSSLPLYDEQFF. This chain uses TRBV27 with TRBJ2-1; D is ambiguous. The CDR3 runs to 14 residues. Germline loops: CDR1 MNHEY, CDR2 SMNVEV (reference sequence). V gave up 4 bases and J gave up 8 bases, with 15 bases separating them.

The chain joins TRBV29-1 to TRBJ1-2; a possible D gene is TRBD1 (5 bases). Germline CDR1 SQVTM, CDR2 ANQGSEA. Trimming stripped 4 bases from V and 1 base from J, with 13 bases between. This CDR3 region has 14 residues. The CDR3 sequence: CSVASRVGNYGYTF. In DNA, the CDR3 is TGCAGCGTTGCCTCCAGGGTTGGTAACTATGGCTACACCTTC.

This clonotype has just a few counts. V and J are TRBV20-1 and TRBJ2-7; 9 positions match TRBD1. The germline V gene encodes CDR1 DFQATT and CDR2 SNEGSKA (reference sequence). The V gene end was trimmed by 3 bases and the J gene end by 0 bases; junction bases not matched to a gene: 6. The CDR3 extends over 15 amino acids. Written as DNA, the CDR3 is TGCAGTGCTAGGGACCCGGGACAGGGCTCCTACGAGCAGTACTTC. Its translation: CSARDPGQGSYEQYF.

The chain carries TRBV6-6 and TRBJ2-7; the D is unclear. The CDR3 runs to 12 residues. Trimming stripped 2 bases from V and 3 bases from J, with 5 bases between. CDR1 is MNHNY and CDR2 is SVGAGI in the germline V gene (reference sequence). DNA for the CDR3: TGTGCCAGCAGTTACGGGCTCTACGAGCAGTACTTC. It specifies CASSYGLYEQYF.

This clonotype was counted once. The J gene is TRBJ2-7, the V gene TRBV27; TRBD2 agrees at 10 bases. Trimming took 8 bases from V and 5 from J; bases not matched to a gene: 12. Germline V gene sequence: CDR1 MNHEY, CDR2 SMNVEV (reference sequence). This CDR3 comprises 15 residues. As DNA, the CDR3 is TGTGCCAGCTCCCCAGAGGCAGCGGGAGGGCACGAGCAGTACTTC. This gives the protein CASSPEAAGGHEQYF.